This TCR beta chain was recovered during a study of T-cell reconstitution after alpha-beta-depleted transplantation in children. Regarding the study as a whole: Several hundred expanded graft clones reportedly supplied alpha-beta T cells about two months after transplant.

TCRbeta library preparation incorporated unique molecular identifiers. Via MiXCR, TCRdb re-called the PCR reads, giving one row per CDR3 protein. The table includes 250,000 to 300,000 distinct CDR3 sequences, 10% detected once. Germline loops: CDR1 ENHRY, CDR2 SYGVKD. The CDR3 has 13 amino acids. Deletions cut 0 bases from V and 3 bases from J, with 6 bases between. Comment on this clonotype: Its matching antigen is unknown.

The sample was PBMCs, taken before TCRalphabeta/CD19-depleted stem cell transplant. The rearrangement joins TRBV10-3 to TRBJ2-7; D gene unclear. This receptor was obtained from a boy in the first two years of life with acute myeloid leukemia, due to receive a stem cell transplant. The DNA for the CDR3 is TGTGCCATCAGTGAGTCTCGCCTCTACGAGCAGTACTTC. The encoded protein is CAISESRLYEQYF.